The 18 T cell receptor beta chains in this list originate from one sample, sequenced in a study of shared clonotypes between healthy human individuals (dated by TCRdb to about 2020). CD8 naive samples were obtained by positive selection for CCR7 among CD45RO-negative cells, yielding a CD45RA+CCR7+ population from which TemRA cells were excluded. The library was generated by the immunoSEQ multiplex PCR assay. TCRdb provides this immuneACCESS table in a form limited to in-frame rearrangements. Some clones are lacking; in checked studies, under half of them reflect an unresolved V gene, and why the rest are absent is not known. This sample has around 1.9 million clones in its table, and 85% to 95% of those were observed once. The ten biggest clones cover more than 1.5% of the sample. Sample: naive CD8+ T cells from PBMCs. In the paper's terms, the cell subset or site label means: CD45RA+CCR7+. The source is a man aged 18-30 years in good health. Some clones in this sample may be carry-over from other donors' samples.

This clone has only one observation. V usage is TRBV28 and J usage is TRBJ1-5; no clear D gene. The CDR3 extends over 13 amino acids. CDR1 and CDR2 (germline): MDHEN, SYDVKM. The germline V and J ends were trimmed by 5 bases and 6 bases, with 11 bases remaining between them. Here the CDR3 DNA reads TGTGCCAGCAGTCTAACGGGGAGTCAGCCCCAGCATTTT. It encodes CASSLTGSQPQHF.

The chain is built from TRBV6-4 and TRBJ1-1; TRBD1 might be the D (6 bases). The CDR3 runs 13 residues. Germline V gives CDR1 MRHNA, CDR2 SNTAGT. V lost 5 bases and J lost 5, with 12 bases in between. CDR3 nucleotides: TGTGCCAGCAGTTGGGGGCTGGGGACTGAAGCTTTCTTT. Encoded protein: CASSWGLGTEAFF.

The chain uses TRBV7-3 and TRBJ2-5, with D perhaps matching TRBD1 or TRBD2 (6 bases each). Per germline, CDR1 SGHTA and CDR2 FQGTGA. V was shortened by 11 bases and J by 1 base, with 8 bases between the two germline ends. This CDR3 has 11 residues. CDR3 coding DNA: TGTGCCCCGGGGGCCCAAGAGACCCAGTACTTC. Amino acid sequence: CAPGAQETQYF. The full variable domain, in which reference TRBV7-3 and TRBJ2-5 provide the parts outside the CDR3, is GAGVSQTPSNKVTEKGKYVELRCDPISGHTALYWYRQSLGQGPEFLIYFQGTGAADDSGLPNDRFFAVRPEGSVSTLKIQRTERGDSAVYLCAPGAQETQYFGPGTRLLVL.

V usage is TRBV9 and J usage is TRBJ2-7; TRBD2 matches 9 bases. The V and J ends lost 0 bases and 3 bases, in that order; junction bases with no gene match: 7. This CDR3 comprises 16 residues. Germline V gene lookup returns CDR1 SGDLS and CDR2 YYNGEE. CDR3 loop: CASSVVASGAHYEQYF. The CDR3 coding sequence is TGTGCCAGCAGCGTAGTTGCTAGCGGGGCTCACTACGAGCAGTACTTC. Drawing the rest from reference TRBV9 and TRBJ2-7, the complete variable domain is DSGVTQTPKHLITATGQRVTLRCSPRSGDLSVYWYQQSLDQGLQFLIQYYNGEERAKGNILERFSAQQFPDLHSELNLSSLELGDSALYFCASSVVASGAHYEQYFGPGTRLTVT.

This chain links TRBV28 with TRBJ1-5, with a possible D match to TRBD1 (5 bases). Germline loops: CDR1 MDHEN, CDR2 SYDVKM. Trimming took 6 bases from V and 0 from J, leaving 18 bases between them. The CDR3 loop spans 17 amino acids. Here the CDR3 DNA reads TGTGCCAGCAGGCTATGGGGGAACGCATATAGCAATCAGCCCCAGCATTTT. Amino acid sequence: CASRLWGNAYSNQPQHF.

This chain links TRBV15 with TRBJ1-1; D gene uncertain. Trimming took 3 bases from V and 0 from J, leaving 11 bases between them. Germline values: CDR1 LNHNV, CDR2 YYDKDF (reference sequence). The CDR3 is made up of 15 amino acids. CDR3 DNA sequence: TGTGCCACCAGCAGCCTGCGGGGAATGAACACTGAAGCTTTCTTT. This sequence encodes CATSSLRGMNTEAFF.

This clone was recorded a few times. V gene TRBV7-9 combines with J gene TRBJ2-2, with a tentative D call TRBD2 (6 bases). CDR1 is SEHNR, CDR2 FQNEAQ, per germline (reference sequence). This CDR3 has 13 residues. The germline V and J ends were trimmed by 4 bases and 6 bases, with 9 bases remaining between them. The DNA of the CDR3 is TGTGCCAGCAGCTCCTGGGACTCCGGGGAGCTGTTTTTT. Amino acids: CASSSWDSGELFF.

The chain joins TRBV11-1 to TRBJ2-5, with TRBD1 matching 7 bases. This CDR3 is 14 amino acids long. Germline loops: CDR1 SGHAT, CDR2 FQDESV (reference sequence). J was trimmed by 11 bases and V by 5 bases; bases with no gene match: 14. The CDR3 spells CASSALAGGTEQYF. The CDR3 DNA reads as TGTGCCAGCAGCGCCTTAGCAGGGGGTACGGAACAGTACTTC.

V gene TRBV7-6 combines with J gene TRBJ2-7; no definite D call. This CDR3 is built from 13 residues. Germline V gene sequence: CDR1 SGHVS, CDR2 FNYEAQ. Deletions cut 5 bases from V and 3 bases from J, with 11 bases between. CDR3 region: CASSPQASYEQYF. CDR3 DNA: TGTGCCAGCAGCCCGCAGGCCAGCTACGAGCAGTACTTC.

The CDR3 is CASSLLVKGTSHNEQFF. The CDR3 nucleotides read TGTGCCAGCAGCTTATTGGTGAAGGGGACTAGCCACAATGAGCAGTTCTTC. The chain employs TRBV7-6 and TRBJ2-1; 9 nucleotides agree with TRBD2. Germline V CDR1 and CDR2: SGHVS, FNYEAQ. The length of the CDR3 is 17 residues. V lost 2 bases, J lost 5 bases, and 10 bases stayed unmatched.

The chain couples TRBV19 to TRBJ1-1; TRBD1 might be the D (5 bases). The CDR3 is 15 amino acids. The germline gives CDR1 LNHDA, CDR2 SQIVND (reference sequence). The ends were cut back, 3 bases at V and 4 bases at J, with 15 bases in the middle. As DNA, the CDR3 is TGTGCCAGTAGTATGGTCCAGGGAATTTTCACTGAAGCTTTCTTT. Translating gives CASSMVQGIFTEAFF. Supplemented by reference TRBV19 and TRBJ1-1, the full variable domain reads DGGITQSPKYLFRKEGQNVTLSCEQNLNHDAMYWYRQDPGQGLRLIYYSQIVNDFQKGDIAEGYSVSREKKESFPLTVTSAQKNPTAFYLCASSMVQGIFTEAFFGQGTRLTVV.

This clone came up a few times. The rearrangement joins TRBV7-9 to TRBJ2-1; 8 positions match TRBD1. This CDR3 is 13 amino acids long. Germline V gene lookup returns CDR1 SEHNR and CDR2 FQNEAQ (reference sequence). Germline trimming cut 6 bases from V and 8 bases from J; bases unmatched to any gene: 6. CDR3 loop: CASRPGGLDEQFF. CDR3 coding DNA: TGTGCCAGCAGGCCAGGGGGCTTGGATGAGCAGTTCTTC.

Comment on this clone: The sample contains more than one DNA sequence encoding this CDR3. J is TRBJ2-7 and V is TRBV27; TRBD2 matches 9 bases. The ends lost 2 bases at V and 4 bases at J; junction bases unmatched: 6. The CDR3 covers 15 residues. In germline, CDR1 is MNHEY, CDR2 SMNVEV (reference sequence). The CDR3, as DNA: TGTGCCAGCAGTTTAAGGGCTAGCGGGACATACGAGCAGTACTTC. It specifies CASSLRASGTYEQYF.

V gene TRBV7-9 combines with J gene TRBJ2-2; no clear D. The V end lost 5 bases, the J end lost 0 bases, and 4 bases lay between the germline ends. The germline V gene has CDR1 SEHNR and CDR2 FQNEAQ (reference sequence). CDR3 size: 13 residues. CDR3 region: CASSGTNTGELFF. CDR3 nucleotide sequence: TGTGCCAGCAGCGGCACGAACACCGGGGAGCTGTTTTTT.

Worth noting for this clone: The sample carries other DNA sequences with the same CDR3. The V and J genes are TRBV6-1 and TRBJ1-1; D not resolved. The CDR3 is 13 residues long. V was shortened by 6 bases and J by 2 bases, with 10 bases between the two germline ends. Germline-derived CDR1 and CDR2 are MNHNS and SASEGT. CDR3 sequence: CASRRGVNTEAFF. The CDR3 DNA reads TGTGCCAGCAGAAGAGGAGTTAACACTGAAGCTTTCTTT.

The V gene is TRBV15, the J gene TRBJ2-4; tentatively, D is TRBD2 (5 bases). Trimming shortened V by 0 bases and J by 1 base, and 25 bases separated the two germline ends. The CDR3 runs 21 residues. Germline V gene lookup returns CDR1 LNHNV and CDR2 YYDKDF (reference sequence). The CDR3 sequence is CATSREYGSEHPVGAKNIQYF. CDR3 nucleotides: TGTGCCACCAGCAGAGAATATGGGAGCGAACACCCGGTGGGGGCCAAAAACATTCAGTACTTC.

The chain carries TRBV7-6 and TRBJ1-1; no definite D call. V was clipped by 5 bases and J by 7 bases, with 17 bases between them. The CDR3 contains 14 residues. Per the germline V gene, CDR1 is SGHVS and CDR2 is FNYEAQ. CDR3 residues: CASSPRPTYDEAFF. CDR3 sequence (DNA): TGTGCCAGCAGCCCTAGGCCTACGTACGATGAAGCTTTCTTT.

The chain carries TRBV7-2 and TRBJ2-3, with D tentatively TRBD1 (6 bases). V was pared by 4 bases and J by 6 bases, with 23 bases between. CDR1 is SGHTA, CDR2 FQGNSA, per germline. The CDR3 is made up of 17 amino acids. Here the CDR3 reads CASSYPLTGPTGDTQYF. The DNA of the CDR3 is TGTGCCAGCAGCTATCCCTTGACAGGACCGACAGGTGATACGCAGTATTTT.